The 10 T cell receptor beta chains listed next were all sequenced from one sample in a study of CD8+ T cells in alopecia areata. Following extraction, RNA underwent reverse transcription to cDNA, which served as the sequencing template. Generated by immunoSEQ multiplex PCR, the TCRdb table keeps only in-frame clones and is missing some. The sample records 85,000 to 110,000 clones, 80% to 90% being singletons. Treatment here: oral pan-JAK inhibitor, 5-10 mg twice daily. The source was CD8+ T cells sorted from blood, collected at approximately week 30, from a patient treated with tofacitinib. These receptors originate from a human donor with alopecia areata.

In nucleotides, the CDR3 is TGTGCCAGCAGCTCGGGACGAAGTAGCAATCAGCCCCAGCATTTT. As protein: CASSSGRSSNQPQHF. The chain couples TRBV7-2 to TRBJ1-5; weak D call: TRBD1 (5 bases). The CDR3 extends over 15 amino acids. Germline V gene sequence: CDR1 SGHTA, CDR2 FQGNSA. Trimming removed 4 bases from V and 0 bases from J, with 10 bases in between.

This clone was recorded once. The V and J genes are TRBV12-5 and TRBJ2-3, with 8 bases aligning to TRBD2. Trimming took 1 base from V and 0 from J; bases not matched to a gene: 3. Germline CDR1 LGHNT, CDR2 FRNRAP. CDR3 length: 16 residues. CDR3 loop: CASGLGVAGSTDTQYF. The DNA for the CDR3 is TGTGCTAGTGGTTTGGGGGTAGCGGGGAGCACAGATACGCAGTATTTT.

The chain employs TRBV9 and TRBJ1-2; D uncertain. The V end lost 4 bases, the J end lost 8 bases, and 9 bases lay between the germline ends. CDR3 length: 11 amino acids. The germline V gene encodes CDR1 SGDLS and CDR2 YYNGEE. Here the CDR3 DNA reads TGTGCCAGCAGCTCTATGGGGGGCTACACCTTC. This translates into CASSSMGGYTF. The variable domain in full, completed from reference TRBV9 and TRBJ1-2, reads DSGVTQTPKHLITATGQRVTLRCSPRSGDLSVYWYQQSLDQGLQFLIQYYNGEERAKGNILERFSAQQFPDLHSELNLSSLELGDSALYFCASSSMGGYTFGSGTRLTVV.

The rearrangement joins TRBV27 to TRBJ2-7, with D tentatively TRBD2 (7 bases). Germline CDR1 reads MNHEY; CDR2 reads SMNVEV (reference sequence). The CDR3 contains 12 residues. V was cut by 0 bases and J by 11 bases, with 11 bases left in between. The CDR3 protein is CASSLSGGAEYF. Written as DNA, the CDR3 is TGTGCCAGCAGTTTATCTGGGGGGGCAGAGTACTTC.

J is TRBJ2-1 and V is TRBV6-1; TRBD2 agrees at 8 bases. The CDR3 is 15 amino acids. Per germline, CDR1 MNHNS and CDR2 SASEGT. The ends lost 5 bases at V and 3 bases at J; junction bases unmatched: 6. The CDR3 DNA reads as TGTGCCAGCAGTCCCCTAGCGGGCGACTACAATGAGCAGTTCTTC. This gives the protein CASSPLAGDYNEQFF.

The chain links TRBV29-1 to TRBJ2-1, with TRBD1 as a possible D gene (6 bases). Germline V CDR1 and CDR2: SQVTM, ANQGSEA. V lost 7 bases and J 7 bases, leaving 11 bases between the germline ends. There are 11 residues in the CDR3. DNA for the CDR3: TGCAGCGCTAAAACAGGGAATGAGCAGTTCTTC. It translates to CSAKTGNEQFF.

The CDR3 loop is CASSASGEGNEQFF. The CDR3 DNA follows: TGCGCCAGCAGTGCTAGCGGGGAGGGCAATGAGCAGTTCTTC. The V call is TRBV10-2, the J call TRBJ2-1, with 9 bases that match TRBD2. V gave up 4 bases and J gave up 6 bases; unmatched junction bases: 4. CDR3 length: 14 amino acids. Germline lookup yields CDR1 WSHSY and CDR2 SAAADI.

This clone came up a few times. CDR3 DNA sequence: TGTGCCAGCAGCCAAGATCTTACGGAGCAGTTCTTC. It codes for CASSQDLTEQFF. V is TRBV4-2 and J is TRBJ2-1; no definite D call. The CDR3 covers 12 residues. Trimming pared 0 bases from V and 10 bases from J, leaving 7 bases between. CDR1 is LGHNA and CDR2 is YNFKEQ in the germline V gene.

The chain uses TRBV9 and TRBJ1-1; 7 bases are shared with TRBD1. V gave up 0 bases and J gave up 4 bases; unmatched junction bases: 3. Germline V gene sequence: CDR1 SGDLS, CDR2 YYNGEE. The CDR3 runs to 14 residues. The CDR3 DNA reads TGTGCCAGCAGCGTAGGACAGGGAGCCACTGAAGCTTTCTTT. Translated, it gives CASSVGQGATEAFF.

The rearrangement links TRBV7-9 to TRBJ2-1; TRBD1 might be the D (5 bases). CDR3 length equals 16 residues. With 1 base removed from V and 4 bases from J, the gap between germline ends came to 14 bases. The V gene's germline CDR1 is SEHNR and CDR2 FQNEAQ (reference sequence). In nucleotides, the CDR3 is TGTGCCAGCAGCTTAGTTAATGCAGGGCTGTACAATGAGCAGTTCTTC. Protein product: CASSLVNAGLYNEQFF.